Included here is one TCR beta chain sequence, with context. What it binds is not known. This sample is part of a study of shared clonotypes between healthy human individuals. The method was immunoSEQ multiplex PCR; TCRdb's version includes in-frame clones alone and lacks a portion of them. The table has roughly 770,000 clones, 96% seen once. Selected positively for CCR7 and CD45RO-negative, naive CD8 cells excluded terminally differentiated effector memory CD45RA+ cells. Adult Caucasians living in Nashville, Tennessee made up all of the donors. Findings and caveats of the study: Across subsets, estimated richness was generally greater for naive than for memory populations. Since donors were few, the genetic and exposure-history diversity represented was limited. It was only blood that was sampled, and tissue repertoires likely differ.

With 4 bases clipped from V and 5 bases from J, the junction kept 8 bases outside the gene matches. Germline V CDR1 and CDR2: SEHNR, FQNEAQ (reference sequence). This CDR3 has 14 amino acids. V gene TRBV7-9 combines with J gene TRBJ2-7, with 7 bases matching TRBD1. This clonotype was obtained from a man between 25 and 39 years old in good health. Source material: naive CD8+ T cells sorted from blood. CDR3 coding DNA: TGTGCCAGCAGCTCGCCACAGGGGAGAGACGAGCAGTACTTC. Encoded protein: CASSSPQGRDEQYF.